This T cell receptor beta chain was found in a study of blood T cell repertoires in COVID-19. Per the original methods: Nucleated cell number was recorded as an estimate derived from reference gene primer amplification. The protocol was immunoSEQ multiplex PCR, while the TCRdb copy is restricted to in-frame clones and leaves out a portion. That table is the source of V, J and clone size, and D and trimming were worked out from the DNA. The top ten clones hold just under 9.5% of a sample with some 300,000 clones, about nine tenths of them seen once. With 2 bases removed from V and 8 bases from J, the gap between germline ends came to 6 bases. CDR1 SGHTA and CDR2 FQGTGA come from the germline V gene. The CDR3 spans 12 residues. Adults between roughly 18 and 100 years of age took part from about two dozen US areas. Donors were grouped by their self-reported clinical history. Donors in Cohort 3 who had recovered were those with two negative PCRs, healthcare professional clearance, or resolution of their symptoms.

The specimen was PBMCs or T cells enriched from blood (not recorded which). The rearrangement uses TRBV7-3 and TRBJ2-2; no firm D call. This clonotype originated in a woman in her twenties or thirties who had recovered from COVID-19. The CDR3 bases are TGTGCCAGCAGCTTATCCGAGGGGGAGCTGTTTTTT. Translated, it gives CASSLSEGELFF.